The sequence of this T cell receptor (beta chain) was determined in a study of T cells in Graves' hyperthyroidism and ophthalmopathy. Absent ophthalmopathy progression within 18 months defined stable Graves' hyperthyroidism. Orbital computed tomography and thyroid ultrasound, together with serum TRAb and thyroxine and clinical symptoms, were used for diagnoses. PBMCs were obtained from under 13 ml fresh peripheral blood. Template material for amplifying TCR beta CDR3 regions consisted of RNA transcripts. A first-round RT-PCR of the TCR CDR3 used the HTBI primer set. TCRdb re-called the multiplex PCR reads with MiXCR, one entry per CDR3 protein. The sample holds around 580,000 distinct CDR3 sequences; over 15% are singletons and the top ten take more than 15%. V shed 5 bases and J 3 bases; nucleotides not matched to a gene: 8. The CDR3 contains 15 residues. CDR1 SGHTA and CDR2 FQGNSA come from the germline V gene.

The chain carries TRBV7-2 and TRBJ2-3; 7 bases align to TRBD2. Sequences were obtained from blood. The clonotype originates from a woman under 30 with Graves' hyperthyroidism. CDR3 DNA sequence: TGTGCCAGCAGCCCACTAGCGTTTACGACAGATACGCAGTATTTT. Its protein is CASSPLAFTTDTQYF.